The clone carrying this T cell receptor (beta chain) was recorded many times. Its antigen is unknown. Each CDR3 protein gets one entry after TCRdb re-called the PCR reads with MiXCR. The data hold about 640,000 distinct CDR3 sequences, with 20% observed a single time. This entry belongs to a study of molecular identifiers for immune sequencing clone quantification. The wider study: In replicates, RNA from roughly 20,000 or 100,000 naive CD8 cells was split five ways, four sequenced. Overall study results and limits: Clones above 20 RNA copies contained over 98% of effector molecules and under 1% of naive molecules.

Sorting captured naive CD8 T cells as CD8+CD4-CCR7+CD45RA+. With 0 bases removed from V and 5 bases from J, the gap between germline ends came to 13 bases. CDR3 length: 16 residues. Per germline, CDR1 SGHVS and CDR2 FNYEAQ. The source of this sequence is a human donor in good health. Some libraries in this study had Jurkat cell RNA spiked in. The sequenced material came from naive CD8+ T cells from blood, with Jurkat cell RNA spiked in. As for subset: FACS-sorted CD8+CD4-CCR7+CD45RA+ naive T cells. The chain recombines TRBV7-6 with TRBJ1-4, with D possibly TRBD1 on 5 matching bases. The CDR3 protein is CASSLAQGPGNEKLFF. DNA of the CDR3: TGTGCCAGCAGCTTAGCGCAGGGACCGGGGAATGAAAAACTGTTTTTT.